This T cell receptor beta chain was sequenced in a study of shared clonotypes between healthy human individuals. About the research overall: The donors, two women and a few men, were aged 18 to 49.

The CDR3 loop spans 14 amino acids. CDR1 is SNHLY, CDR2 FYNNEI, per germline. Trimming removed 3 bases at V and 2 bases at J, with 11 bases between. It was CD45RO-negative cells, positively selected for CCR7, that made up naive CD8 cells, with terminally differentiated effector memory CD45RA+ cells excluded. Nashville, Tennessee was home to all donors, each a Caucasian adult. Using about 190 ng DNA, 30,000 or so T cell genomes, the sorted-subset replicate PCRs were run. In the original workflow: ImmunoSEQ junction-only sequences lacked quality scores, so their filtering differed. Clones were read by immunoSEQ multiplex PCR, and TCRdb kept only the in-frame ones, dropping some. That table furnishes V, J and clone size, whereas the DNA furnished D and trimming. The table lists about 2.1 million clones, 93% of them singletons, with 1.5% to 2% in the top ten.

Sequencing was carried out using naive CD8+ T cells from PBMCs. This clonotype was obtained from a man aged 18 to 35 in good health. Some clones in this sample may be carry-over from other donors' samples. This chain joins TRBV2 and TRBJ2-7, with D possibly TRBD1 on 6 matching bases. CDR3 region: CASSEGTNPYEQYF. The CDR3 coding sequence is TGTGCCAGCAGTGAGGGGACAAACCCCTACGAGCAGTACTTC.